These T cell receptor beta chains were read from a single sample in a study of regulatory T cells in long-lasting Graves disease. TCRdb reanalysed the multiplex PCR reads using MiXCR and keeps one entry per CDR3 protein. The table has about 220,000 distinct CDR3 sequences, roughly 20% seen once. This sample also appeared in a second study, on T cells in Graves' hyperthyroidism and ophthalmopathy.

This sample comprised peripheral blood mononuclear cells (PBMCs), obtained at new diagnosis, from a patient treated with antithyroid drugs. The receptor set was obtained from a woman aged 25 to 39 with Graves disease. The CDR3 runs from the conserved cysteine through the conserved F or W. A D gene is named only where the DNA matches it firmly. Clone size is stated in some rows and not others, as once, few, many or a class when expanded.

v_gene | abundance | len | d_gene | CDR3aa
TRBV20-1 | NA | 20 | TRBD2 | CSASPADRGLTSGGFNEQFF
TRBV2 | NA | 12 | NA | CASRPEDSPLHF
TRBV4-1 | many | 15 | NA | CASSQDGQYNQPQHF
TRBV28 | NA | 18 | NA | CASSSNPKTPRSYNEQFF
TRBV11-2 | few | 15 | NA | CASSLDPGVSYGYTF
TRBV12-3/TRBV12-4 | many | 22 | NA | CASSLEGTFGPQVVSGANVLTF
TRBV20-1 | many | 14 | TRBD2 | CSAPLLAGTGELFF
TRBV2 | medium-sized | 10 | NA | CASSSFRLRF
TRBV28 | many | 15 | NA | CASSSPSGGDEKLFF
TRBV7-8 | NA | 13 | NA | CASSHGQPETQYF
TRBV19 | many | 16 | NA | CASSIEGPTMNTEAFF
TRBV9 | many | 16 | TRBD2 | CASSAPRGGGTNEQYF
TRBV11-1 | many | 18 | NA | CASSLEGGAGRYTGELFF
TRBV20-1 | many | 14 | NA | CSAIGGGTQETQYF
TRBV14 | many | 16 | TRBD2 | CASSQGLAGGQETQYF
TRBV6-1 | many | 14 | TRBD1 | CASSTRDRGPEQYF
TRBV11-2 | many | 19 | TRBD2 | CASSFHRATSGGPYNEQFF
TRBV12-3/TRBV12-4 | many | 18 | NA | CASSLLATGGEANYGYTF
TRBV7-9 | many | 15 | TRBD1 | CASSPPLTGDTEAFF
TRBV9 | many | 16 | NA | CASSVGQGWGANVLTF
TRBV5-1 | many | 16 | NA | CASSLAPAEGVYEQYF
TRBV30 | NA | 13 | TRBD1 | CAWRATGTNEQFF
TRBV20-1 | NA | 14 | NA | CSASGTTVSYEQYF
TRBV7-3 | many | 16 | NA | CASSLTWGRGGDTQYF
TRBV6-1 | many | 14 | TRBD1 | CAGSPPGQWWEQYF
TRBV6-1 | many | 14 | NA | CASSRSGTNYGYTF
TRBV3-1 | NA | 14 | TRBD1 | CASSQEGQGGEQYF
TRBV20-1 | many | 16 | TRBD1 | CSASAGGAAQGYGYTF
TRBV7-9 | NA | 12 | NA | CASSLSAETPFF
TRBV4-1 | many | 16 | NA | CASSQVTALLNTEAFF
TRBV6-1 | few | 12 | NA | CASTLSRDINTF
TRBV7-9 | many | 14 | NA | CASSERGGNTEAFF
TRBV28 | many | 13 | NA | CASSLSQTGRAFF
TRBV28 | many | 14 | TRBD1 | CASSLLQGNYGYTF
TRBV6-2/TRBV6-3 | NA | 14 | NA | CASYGPPMNTEAFF
TRBV27 | NA | 11 | NA | CASSLLTEQYF
TRBV3-1 | many | 17 | TRBD2 | CASSQGSSGRRTGELFF
TRBV7-9 | many | 13 | NA | CASSAKRDSPLHF
TRBV18 | many | 13 | TRBD1 | CASQTGANEKLFF
TRBV6-2/TRBV6-3 | many | 16 | TRBD1 | CASSDRAGSSNYGYTF
TRBV5-6 | many | 15 | TRBD2 | CASTREGFSYNEQFF
TRBV6-1 | many | 14 | NA | CAISVRDSTDTQYF
TRBV7-2 | many | 15 | TRBD1 | CASSYQRTGGEKLFF
TRBV20-1 | NA | 15 | TRBD1 | CSARRTGVSIHEQYF
TRBV7-2 | many | 15 | NA | CASSSAYGLEDTIYF
TRBV28 | many | 17 | NA | CASSLARGRSSGNTIYF
TRBV28 | many | 18 | TRBD1 | CASSSPTTQGGTNSPLHF
TRBV12-3/TRBV12-4 | many | 15 | NA | CASSPAHSLNTEAFF